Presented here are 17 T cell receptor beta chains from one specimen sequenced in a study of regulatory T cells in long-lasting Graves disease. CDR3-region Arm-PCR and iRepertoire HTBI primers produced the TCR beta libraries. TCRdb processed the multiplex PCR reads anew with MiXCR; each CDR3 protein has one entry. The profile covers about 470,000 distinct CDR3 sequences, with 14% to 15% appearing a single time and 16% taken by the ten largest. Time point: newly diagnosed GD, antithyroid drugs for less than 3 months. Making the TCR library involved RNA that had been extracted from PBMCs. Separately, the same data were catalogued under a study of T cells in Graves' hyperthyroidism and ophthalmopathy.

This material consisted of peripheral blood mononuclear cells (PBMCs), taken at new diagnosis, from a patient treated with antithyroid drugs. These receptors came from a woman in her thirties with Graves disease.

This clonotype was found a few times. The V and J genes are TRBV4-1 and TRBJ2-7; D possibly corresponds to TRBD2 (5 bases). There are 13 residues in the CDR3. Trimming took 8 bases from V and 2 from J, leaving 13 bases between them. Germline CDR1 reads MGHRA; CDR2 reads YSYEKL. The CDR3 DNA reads TGCGCCAGCGGTCCAGCGGCCGCCTACGAGCAGTACTTC. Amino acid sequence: CASGPAAAYEQYF.

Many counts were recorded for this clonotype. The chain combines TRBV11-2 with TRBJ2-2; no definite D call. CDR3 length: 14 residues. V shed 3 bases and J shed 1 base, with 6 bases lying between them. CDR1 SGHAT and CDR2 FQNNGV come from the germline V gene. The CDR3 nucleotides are TGTGCCAGCAGCTTTTCACGGAACACCGGGGAGCTGTTTTTT. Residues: CASSFSRNTGELFF.

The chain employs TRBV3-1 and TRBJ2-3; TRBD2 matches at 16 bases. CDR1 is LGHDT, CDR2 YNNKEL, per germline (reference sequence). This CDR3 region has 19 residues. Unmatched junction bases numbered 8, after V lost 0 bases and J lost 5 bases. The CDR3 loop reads CASSQDGTSGRARRDTQYF. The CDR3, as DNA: TGTGCCAGCAGCCAAGACGGGACTAGCGGGAGGGCGAGAAGAGATACGCAGTATTTT.

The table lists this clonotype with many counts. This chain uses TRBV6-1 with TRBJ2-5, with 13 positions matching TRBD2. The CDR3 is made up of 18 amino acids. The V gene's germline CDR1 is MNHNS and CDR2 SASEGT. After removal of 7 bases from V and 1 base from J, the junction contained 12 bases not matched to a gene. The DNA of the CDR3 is TGTGCCAGCAAGCTATGGGGACTAGCGGGAAAACTCCAAGAGACCCAGTACTTC. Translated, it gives CASKLWGLAGKLQETQYF.

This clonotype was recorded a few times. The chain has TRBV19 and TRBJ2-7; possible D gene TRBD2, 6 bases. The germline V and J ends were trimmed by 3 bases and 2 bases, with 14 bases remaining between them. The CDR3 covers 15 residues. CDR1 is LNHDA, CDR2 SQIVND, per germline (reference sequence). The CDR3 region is CASSMTGAHTYEQYF. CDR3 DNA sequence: TGTGCCAGTAGTATGACGGGAGCCCACACCTACGAGCAGTACTTC.

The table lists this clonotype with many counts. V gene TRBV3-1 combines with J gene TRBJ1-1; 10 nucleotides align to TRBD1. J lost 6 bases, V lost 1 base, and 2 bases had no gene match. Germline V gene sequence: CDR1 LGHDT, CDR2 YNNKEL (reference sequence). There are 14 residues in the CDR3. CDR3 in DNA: TGTGCCAGCAGCCAAGGACAGGGGGCGGCTGAAGCTTTCTTT. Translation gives CASSQGQGAAEAFF.

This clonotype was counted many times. This CDR3 reads CASSEGRNSYNEQFF. CDR3 sequence (DNA): TGTGCCAGCAGTGAGGGGCGGAACTCCTACAATGAGCAGTTCTTC. This chain connects TRBV2 to TRBJ2-1; tentative D call: TRBD1 (5 bases). Germline CDR1 and CDR2: SNHLY and FYNNEI. V lost 3 bases and J 0 bases, leaving 9 bases between the germline ends. The CDR3 consists of 15 residues.

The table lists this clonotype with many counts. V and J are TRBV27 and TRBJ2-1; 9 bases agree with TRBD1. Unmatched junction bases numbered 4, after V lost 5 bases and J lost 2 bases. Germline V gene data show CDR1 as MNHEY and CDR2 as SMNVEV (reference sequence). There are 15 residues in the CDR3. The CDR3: CASSPRQGAYNEQFF. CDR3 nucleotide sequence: TGTGCCAGCAGTCCCAGACAGGGGGCCTACAATGAGCAGTTCTTC.

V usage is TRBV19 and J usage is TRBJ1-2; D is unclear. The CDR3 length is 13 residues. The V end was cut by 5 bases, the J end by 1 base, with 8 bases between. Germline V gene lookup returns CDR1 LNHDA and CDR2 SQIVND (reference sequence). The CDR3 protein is CASSPAGNYGYTF. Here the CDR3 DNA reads TGTGCCAGTAGTCCGGCCGGTAACTATGGCTACACCTTC.

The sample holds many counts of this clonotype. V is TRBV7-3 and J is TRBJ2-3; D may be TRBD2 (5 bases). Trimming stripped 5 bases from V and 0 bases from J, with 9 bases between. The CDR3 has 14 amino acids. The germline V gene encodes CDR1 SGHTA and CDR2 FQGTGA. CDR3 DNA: TGTGCCAGCAGCCCACCGGGGAGCACAGATACGCAGTATTTT. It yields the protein CASSPPGSTDTQYF.

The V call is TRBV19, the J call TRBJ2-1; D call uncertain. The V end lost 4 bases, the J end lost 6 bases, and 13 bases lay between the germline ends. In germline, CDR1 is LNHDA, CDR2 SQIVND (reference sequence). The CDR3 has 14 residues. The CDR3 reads CASSRLRRSNEQFF. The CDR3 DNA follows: TGTGCCAGTAGTAGGCTCCGCCGGAGCAATGAGCAGTTCTTC.

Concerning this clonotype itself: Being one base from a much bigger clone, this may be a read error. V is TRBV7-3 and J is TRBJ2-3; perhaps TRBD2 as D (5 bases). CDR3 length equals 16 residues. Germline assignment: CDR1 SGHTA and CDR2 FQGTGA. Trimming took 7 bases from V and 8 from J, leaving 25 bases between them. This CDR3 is CASNQSSRVALATQYF. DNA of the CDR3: TGTGCCAGCAACCAAAGTAGTAGGGTAGCGTTGGCTACGCAGTATTTT.

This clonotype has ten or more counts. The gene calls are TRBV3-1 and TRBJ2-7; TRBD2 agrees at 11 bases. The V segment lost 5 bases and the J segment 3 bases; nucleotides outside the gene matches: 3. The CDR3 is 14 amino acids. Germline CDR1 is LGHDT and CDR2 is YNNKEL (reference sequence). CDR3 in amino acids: CASSDGTSGYEQYF. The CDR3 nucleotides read TGTGCCAGCAGCGACGGGACTAGCGGCTACGAGCAGTACTTC.

The CDR3 region is CASSLAGAGGGTEAFF. The CDR3 coding sequence is TGTGCCAGCAGCTTAGCGGGGGCGGGCGGGGGGACTGAAGCTTTCTTT. The rearrangement uses TRBV7-6 and TRBJ1-1; D is perhaps TRBD1 (6 bases). Trimming cost V 0 bases and J 5 bases, with 16 bases left between them. The CDR3 is 16 amino acids. Germline CDR1 is SGHVS and CDR2 is FNYEAQ.

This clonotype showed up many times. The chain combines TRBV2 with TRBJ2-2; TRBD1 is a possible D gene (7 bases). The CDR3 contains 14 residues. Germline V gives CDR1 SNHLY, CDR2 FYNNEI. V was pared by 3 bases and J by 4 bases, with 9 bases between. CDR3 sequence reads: CASSDRGATGELFF. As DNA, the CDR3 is TGTGCCAGCAGTGACAGGGGGGCCACCGGGGAGCTGTTTTTT.

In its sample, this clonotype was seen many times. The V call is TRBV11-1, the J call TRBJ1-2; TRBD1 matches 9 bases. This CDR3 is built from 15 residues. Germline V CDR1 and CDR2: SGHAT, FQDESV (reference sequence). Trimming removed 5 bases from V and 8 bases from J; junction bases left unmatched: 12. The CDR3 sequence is CASSLTTGGSGGYTF. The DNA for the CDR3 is TGTGCCAGCAGCCTTACGACAGGGGGATCTGGAGGCTACACCTTC.

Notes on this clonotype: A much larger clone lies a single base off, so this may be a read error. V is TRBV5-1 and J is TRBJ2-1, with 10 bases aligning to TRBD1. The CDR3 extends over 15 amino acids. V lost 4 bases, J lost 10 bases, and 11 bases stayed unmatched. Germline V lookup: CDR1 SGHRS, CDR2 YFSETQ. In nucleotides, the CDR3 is TGCGCCAGCAGCCTCCCGACAGGGGGCTCCTACGAGCAGTTCTTC. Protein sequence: CASSLPTGGSYEQFF.